This T cell receptor beta chain was profiled in a study of Tregs in tolerant kidney transplant recipients. The study, taken as a whole, reports: Findings come from small patient numbers and require larger validation. Biological reproducibility was not directly addressed in this study.

The data were produced by immunoSEQ multiplex PCR, yet TCRdb's version contains in-frame clones alone and is incomplete. The repertoire holds roughly 54,000 clones, with roughly 89% as singletons. Trimming removed 0 bases at V and 8 bases at J, with 7 bases between. CDR3 length equals 12 residues. The germline V gene has CDR1 LNHDA and CDR2 SQIVND (reference sequence). Mixed chimerism was transient after nonmyeloablative marrow transplants from related graft donors. Points on this clone: The antigen is undetermined.

The material sequenced was CD8+ T cells from blood (PBMCs), taken 12 months after the transplant. The clonotype originates from a human patient who received a combined kidney and bone marrow transplant. The T cells may partly be graft donor cells. This rearrangement joins TRBV19 to TRBJ1-1; D is undetermined. The CDR3 reads CASSIDPREAFF. The DNA for the CDR3 is TGTGCCAGTAGTATAGACCCCAGGGAAGCTTTCTTT. The whole variable domain, remainder taken from reference TRBV19 and TRBJ1-1, is DGGITQSPKYLFRKEGQNVTLSCEQNLNHDAMYWYRQDPGQGLRLIYYSQIVNDFQKGDIAEGYSVSREKKESFPLTVTSAQKNPTAFYLCASSIDPREAFFGQGTRLTVV.